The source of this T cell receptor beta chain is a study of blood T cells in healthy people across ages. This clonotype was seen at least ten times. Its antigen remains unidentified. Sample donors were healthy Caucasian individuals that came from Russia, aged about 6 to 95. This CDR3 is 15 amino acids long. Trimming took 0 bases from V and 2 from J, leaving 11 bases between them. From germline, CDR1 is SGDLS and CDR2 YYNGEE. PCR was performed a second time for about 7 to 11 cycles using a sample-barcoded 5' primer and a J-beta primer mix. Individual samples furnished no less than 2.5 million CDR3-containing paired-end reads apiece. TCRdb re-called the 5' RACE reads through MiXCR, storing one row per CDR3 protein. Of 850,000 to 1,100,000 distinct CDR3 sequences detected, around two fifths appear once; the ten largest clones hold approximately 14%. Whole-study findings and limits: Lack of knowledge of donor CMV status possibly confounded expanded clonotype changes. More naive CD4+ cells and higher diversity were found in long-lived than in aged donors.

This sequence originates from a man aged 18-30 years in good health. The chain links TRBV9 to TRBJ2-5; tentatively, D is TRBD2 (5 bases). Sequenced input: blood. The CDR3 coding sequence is TGTGCCAGCAGCGTAGCGGAGCGGTTACAAGAGACCCAGTACTTC. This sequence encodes CASSVAERLQETQYF.